This T cell receptor beta chain is from a study of shared clonotypes between healthy human individuals. On the study more broadly: Per donor, three plates held CD4 naive cells, three held CD4 memory, two held CD8 naive and one held CD8 memory.

Germline V gives CDR1 KGHSH, CDR2 LQKENI. The CDR3 extends over 15 amino acids. V was shortened by 1 base and J by 8 bases, with 15 bases between the two germline ends. Sequencing was performed with immunoSEQ multiplex PCR; in TCRdb, only in-frame clones are kept and a portion is missing. The data contain some 580,000 clones, roughly 97% of them singletons. Adults of Caucasian background living in Nashville, Tennessee made up all donors. The authors divided CD4+ cells into CD45RA+ naive and CD45RA-negative memory subsets. V is TRBV18 and J is TRBJ2-1; D may match TRBD1 or TRBD2 (5 bases each). The sequenced sample was naive CD4+ T cells sorted from blood. As for subset: CD45RA+ positively selected. This TCR derives from a woman aged 25 to 39 in good health. CDR3 sequence (DNA): TGTGCCAGCTCACCACGACAGAAGGGAGATGATGAGCAGTTCTTC. This translates into CASSPRQKGDDEQFF.